This record concerns one T cell receptor (beta chain) sequence. What it binds is not known. This sample also contains other DNA sequences that code for the same CDR3. This record belongs to a study of shared clonotypes between healthy human individuals. General study findings and limits: Sequencing depth was predicted to influence how clonotypes are shared among donors. Relative to memory subsets, naive subsets generally showed larger estimated richness.

The run depth of the assay was deep. Under the authors' procedure: Quality scores were absent from the junction-only immunoSEQ sequences, so filtering differed. The table came from immunoSEQ multiplex PCR; TCRdb's copy has only in-frame clones and leaves some out. For V, J and clone size, that table is used; D and trimming come from the DNA. The sample gives roughly 2 million clones, roughly 95% of which show up once; roughly 0.13% is in the top ten. Trimming removed 3 bases from V and 0 bases from J; junction bases left unmatched: 0. Per the germline V gene, CDR1 is GTSNPN and CDR2 is SVGIG (reference sequence). The CDR3 has 14 residues.

The clonotype comes from a man aged 18 to 30 in good health. The chain combines TRBV30 with TRBJ2-2, with TRBD2 identical over 8 bases. Sample: naive CD4+ T cells sorted from blood. The subset was: CD45RA+ positively selected. The CDR3 here is CAWRGLANTGELFF. In nucleotides, the CDR3 is TGTGCCTGGAGGGGACTAGCGAACACCGGGGAGCTGTTTTTT.